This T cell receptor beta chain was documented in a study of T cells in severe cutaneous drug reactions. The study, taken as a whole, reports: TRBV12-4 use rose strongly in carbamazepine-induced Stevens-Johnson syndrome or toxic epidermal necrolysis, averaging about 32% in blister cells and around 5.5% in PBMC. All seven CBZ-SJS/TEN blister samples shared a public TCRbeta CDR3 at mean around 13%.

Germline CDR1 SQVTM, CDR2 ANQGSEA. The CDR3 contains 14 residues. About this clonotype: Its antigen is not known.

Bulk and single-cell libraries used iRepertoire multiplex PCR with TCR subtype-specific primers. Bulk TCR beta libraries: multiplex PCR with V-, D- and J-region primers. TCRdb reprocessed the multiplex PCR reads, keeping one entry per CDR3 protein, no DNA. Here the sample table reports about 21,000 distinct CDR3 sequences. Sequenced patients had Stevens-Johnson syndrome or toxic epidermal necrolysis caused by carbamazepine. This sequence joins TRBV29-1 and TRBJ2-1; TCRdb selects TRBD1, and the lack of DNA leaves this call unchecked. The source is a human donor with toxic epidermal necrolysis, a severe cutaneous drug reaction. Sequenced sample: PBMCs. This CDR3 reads CSVARPLSYNEQFF.